Each of the 20 T cell receptor beta chains below was sequenced from the same sample in a study of radiotherapy plus CTLA-4 blockade in lung cancer. The data were produced by immunoSEQ multiplex PCR, yet TCRdb's version contains in-frame clones alone and is incomplete. Of roughly 90,000 clones listed, approximately 75% are singletons. Sample: peripheral blood, taken from a patient treated with radiotherapy plus ipilimumab. The source is a human donor with non-small cell lung cancer that progressed on radiotherapy plus ipilimumab.

This chain connects TRBV5-1 to TRBJ2-1; D gene ambiguous. V dropped 4 bases and J dropped 3 bases, with 11 bases sitting between them. Germline V gene sequence: CDR1 SGHRS, CDR2 YFSETQ. This CDR3 contains 14 residues. The CDR3 sequence is CASSPQDGYNEQFF. The CDR3 DNA reads TGCGCCAGCAGCCCCCAGGACGGCTACAATGAGCAGTTCTTC. Drawing the rest from reference TRBV5-1 and TRBJ2-1, the complete variable domain is KAGVTQTPRYLIKTRGQQVTLSCSPISGHRSVSWYQQTPGQGLQFLFEYFSETQRNKGNFPGRFSGRQFSNSRSEMNVSTLELGDSALYLCASSPQDGYNEQFFGPGTRLTVL.

This clone has a single count. The V gene is TRBV7-2, the J gene TRBJ2-1; D may match TRBD1 or TRBD2 (5 bases each). The germline gives CDR1 SGHTA, CDR2 FQGNSA. The CDR3 loop spans 16 amino acids. V lost 4 bases and J lost 4, with 17 bases in between. The CDR3 spells CASSSPGTDAYNEQFF. Here the CDR3 DNA reads TGTGCCAGCAGCTCGCCCGGGACCGACGCGTACAATGAGCAGTTCTTC.

The chain links TRBV18 to TRBJ2-3; maybe TRBD1 (6 bases). Germline assignment: CDR1 KGHSH and CDR2 LQKENI. The CDR3 covers 14 residues. The germline V and J ends were trimmed by 5 bases and 1 base, with 10 bases remaining between them. The CDR3: CASSSRQGTDTQYF. The CDR3 DNA reads as TGTGCCAGCTCATCTCGACAGGGCACAGATACGCAGTATTTT.

This clone was seen only a few times. This chain connects TRBV5-1 to TRBJ2-1, with 11 positions matching TRBD1. There are 14 residues in the CDR3. CDR1 SGHRS and CDR2 YFSETQ come from the germline V gene. The trim removed 2 bases at V and 7 bases at J, leaving 2 bases unmatched. CDR3 DNA sequence: TGCGCCAGCAGCTTTGGGACAGGGGGGAATGAGCAGTTCTTC. Translated, it gives CASSFGTGGNEQFF.

This clone showed up just once. The V and J genes are TRBV7-3 and TRBJ2-1; 7 bases are shared with TRBD2. Per the germline V gene, CDR1 is SGHTA and CDR2 is FQGTGA. The ends lost 3 bases at V and 0 bases at J; junction bases unmatched: 2. The CDR3 consists of 15 residues. CDR3 coding DNA: TGTGCCAGCAGCTTTGCGGGGGTCTCCTACAATGAGCAGTTCTTC. It is translated as CASSFAGVSYNEQFF. Full variable domain (remainder filled in from reference TRBV7-3 and TRBJ2-1): GAGVSQTPSNKVTEKGKYVELRCDPISGHTALYWYRQSLGQGPEFLIYFQGTGAADDSGLPNDRFFAVRPEGSVSTLKIQRTERGDSAVYLCASSFAGVSYNEQFFGPGTRLTVL.

This clone was picked up one time. Here the CDR3 reads CASSFRLDSRVDEQFF. The CDR3 DNA follows: TGTGCCAGCAGCTTTCGACTCGACTCCAGGGTCGATGAGCAGTTCTTC. The rearrangement uses TRBV7-9 and TRBJ2-1; weak D call: TRBD1 (5 bases). From germline, CDR1 is SEHNR and CDR2 FQNEAQ (reference sequence). V shed 3 bases and J shed 8 bases, with 20 bases lying between them. The CDR3 contains 16 residues.

This chain connects TRBV5-4 to TRBJ2-5; 8 bases align to TRBD1. V lost 0 bases, J lost 5 bases, and 9 bases stayed unmatched. This CDR3 is built from 16 residues. Germline values: CDR1 SGHNT, CDR2 YYREEE (reference sequence). CDR3 region: CASSLGWGQESETQYF. DNA for the CDR3: TGTGCCAGCAGCTTGGGGTGGGGACAGGAGAGTGAGACCCAGTACTTC.

The V gene is TRBV28, the J gene TRBJ2-1; 7 bases are a match to TRBD1. The CDR3 runs 15 residues. V dropped 5 bases and J dropped 6; count of bases not matched to a gene: 10. Germline V gene data show CDR1 as MDHEN and CDR2 as SYDVKM. CDR3 nucleotide sequence: TGTGCCAGCAGTCCCCCCGACAGGGTCTTCAATGAGCAGTTCTTC. It codes for CASSPPDRVFNEQFF.

The genes are TRBV5-6 and TRBJ1-1; tentatively, D is TRBD1 (5 bases). Germline CDR1 reads SGHDT; CDR2 reads YYEEEE. The V gene lost 0 bases and the J gene lost 1 base, with 7 bases spanning the gap. The CDR3 spans 14 residues. In DNA form, the CDR3 reads TGTGCCAGCAGCTTGGGGGGCTGGAACACTGAAGCTTTCTTT. Translating it yields CASSLGGWNTEAFF. Together with reference TRBV5-6 and TRBJ1-1, the CDR3 gives the full variable domain: DAGVTQSPTHLIKTRGQQVTLRCSPKSGHDTVSWYQQALGQGPQFIFQYYEEEERQRGNFPDRFSGHQFPNYSSELNVNALLLGDSALYLCASSLGGWNTEAFFGQGTRLTVV.

This chain uses TRBV5-1 with TRBJ1-1; TRBD1 aligns across 10 bases. CDR1 and CDR2 from the germline V gene are SGHRS and YFSETQ. CDR3 length: 15 amino acids. V lost 4 bases, J lost 4 bases, and 7 bases stayed unmatched. CDR3: CASSTGQGVITEAFF. Here the CDR3 DNA reads TGCGCCAGCAGCACCGGACAGGGGGTGATCACTGAAGCTTTCTTT.

This clone was observed a handful of times. V usage is TRBV6-1 and J usage is TRBJ1-1; the D gene is possibly TRBD1 (5 bases). The CDR3 is made up of 12 amino acids. The germline CDR1 and CDR2 sequences are MNHNS and SASEGT. The V and J ends lost 1 base and 10 bases respectively, with 10 bases between them. CDR3 residues: CASSEGGTGAFF. The CDR3 bases are TGTGCCAGCAGTGAAGGTGGGACGGGAGCTTTCTTT.

This clone was detected many times. This rearrangement joins TRBV7-8 to TRBJ2-1; a possible D gene is TRBD1 (5 bases). V was cut by 1 base and J by 0 bases, with 7 bases left in between. Germline CDR1 SGHVS, CDR2 FQNEAQ. This CDR3 region has 15 residues. This CDR3 reads CASSLVGASYNEQFF. The CDR3 DNA follows: TGTGCCAGCAGCTTAGTTGGGGCCTCCTACAATGAGCAGTTCTTC.

The J gene is TRBJ2-3, the V gene TRBV29-1; weak D call: TRBD1 (7 bases). The CDR3 loop spans 14 amino acids. Trimming pared 7 bases from V and 6 bases from J, leaving 20 bases between. The V gene's germline CDR1 is SQVTM and CDR2 ANQGSEA. As DNA, the CDR3 is TGCAGCGCTCTCAGGGGGGACCAGGGGGATACGCAGTATTTT. It encodes CSALRGDQGDTQYF.

This clone was found a few times. The rearrangement joins TRBV28 to TRBJ2-6; D is ambiguous. The CDR3 is 18 amino acids. Germline CDR1 MDHEN, CDR2 SYDVKM. The V and J ends lost 3 bases and 0 bases respectively, with 15 bases between them. The CDR3 is CASSFSAAVISGANVLTF. In DNA form, the CDR3 reads TGTGCCAGCAGTTTCAGCGCGGCAGTGATCTCTGGGGCCAACGTCCTGACTTTC.

The chain employs TRBV2 and TRBJ2-7, with a possible D match to TRBD2 (6 bases). The V end lost 0 bases, the J end lost 6 bases, and 15 bases lay between the germline ends. Germline-derived CDR1 and CDR2 are SNHLY and FYNNEI. The CDR3 has 15 amino acids. The CDR3 sequence: CASSEALRVGSEQYF. The CDR3 DNA sequence: TGTGCCAGCAGTGAAGCGCTTCGGGTCGGGAGCGAGCAGTACTTC.

The chain carries TRBV29-1 and TRBJ2-7; 7 bases are shared with TRBD2. Trimming took 7 bases from V and 2 from J; bases not matched to a gene: 11. This CDR3 comprises 14 residues. Per the germline V gene, CDR1 is SQVTM and CDR2 is ANQGSEA. DNA for the CDR3: TGCAGCGCTGCCTCTAGCGGAAATCCCTACGAGCAGTACTTC. Amino acid sequence: CSAASSGNPYEQYF.

The CDR3 DNA sequence: TGTGCCAGCAGTTCCGGGGCTAGCGGGTACTACGAGCAGTACTTC. Translated: CASSSGASGYYEQYF. V usage is TRBV27 and J usage is TRBJ2-7, with 8 positions matching TRBD2. The trim removed 4 bases at V and 3 bases at J, leaving 8 bases unmatched. CDR1 and CDR2 (germline): MNHEY, SMNVEV (reference sequence). CDR3 length: 15 amino acids.

In this sample, this clone turned up a few times. V and J are TRBV9 and TRBJ2-1, with D unclear. This CDR3 contains 11 residues. Germline V gene lookup returns CDR1 SGDLS and CDR2 YYNGEE. V gave up 3 bases and J gave up 8 bases, with 6 bases separating them. For the CDR3, the DNA is TGTGCCAGCAGCGAGGGATATGAGCAGTTCTTC. It encodes CASSEGYEQFF.

The DNA of the CDR3 is TGTGCCAGCAGCGGAGGACTCAGATCCTACAATGAGCAGTTCTTC. This gives the protein CASSGGLRSYNEQFF. The J gene is TRBJ2-1, the V gene TRBV7-3, with D possibly matching TRBD2 (5 bases). This CDR3 is 15 amino acids long. Per the germline V gene, CDR1 is SGHTA and CDR2 is FQGTGA. Trimming removed 5 bases at V and 1 base at J, with 12 bases between.

The chain combines TRBV7-9 with TRBJ2-1, with a tentative D call TRBD2 (5 bases). The CDR3 is 14 amino acids. Per germline, CDR1 SEHNR and CDR2 FQNEAQ (reference sequence). Trimming removed 5 bases from V and 7 bases from J, with 15 bases in between. DNA of the CDR3: TGTGCCAGCAGCCCTAGCAGGCTAGGGAATGAGCAGTTCTTC. Encoded protein: CASSPSRLGNEQFF.